The 11 T cell receptor beta chains listed next were all sequenced from one sample in a study of cytomegalovirus exposure and HLA in healthy donors. Primers for the PCR totalled 60 Vbeta and 13 Jbeta. Produced via immunoSEQ multiplex PCR; TCRdb's table is partial and in-frame only. The sample includes roughly 140,000 clones, 75% to 90% of them seen just once. What was sequenced was PBMCs. All receptors come from a female donor in good health and CMV-seronegative.

The chain employs TRBV6-1 and TRBJ1-1; D may be TRBD1 (6 bases). V was trimmed by 4 bases and J by 5 bases, leaving 17 bases between them. Germline V gives CDR1 MNHNS, CDR2 SASEGT. The CDR3 is 15 amino acids. The CDR3 reads CASSVRAGVRTEAFF. Here the CDR3 DNA reads TGTGCCAGCAGTGTGAGGGCAGGGGTCCGGACTGAAGCTTTCTTT.

The genes are TRBV7-9 and TRBJ2-6, with TRBD2 as a possible D gene (6 bases). Per germline, CDR1 SEHNR and CDR2 FQNEAQ (reference sequence). The V end was cut by 4 bases, the J end by 0 bases, with 19 bases between. This CDR3 is 19 amino acids long. The CDR3 DNA follows: TGTGCCAGCAGCTCCGGGACTTTAACCGGCTTCTCTGGGGCCAACGTCCTGACTTTC. Its translation: CASSSGTLTGFSGANVLTF. Full variable domain (remainder filled in from reference TRBV7-9 and TRBJ2-6): DTGVSQNPRHKITKRGQNVTFRCDPISEHNRLYWYRQTLGQGPEFLTYFQNEAQLEKSRLLSDRFSAERPKGSFSTLEIQRTEQGDSAMYLCASSSGTLTGFSGANVLTFGAGSRLTVL.

CDR3 region: CASSMTRGRPRNTEAFF. DNA for the CDR3: TGTGCCAGCAGCATGACGCGGGGCCGCCCTAGGAACACTGAAGCTTTCTTT. This rearrangement joins TRBV27 to TRBJ1-1, with D perhaps matching TRBD1 (5 bases). CDR1 is MNHEY and CDR2 is SMNVEV in the germline V gene (reference sequence). This CDR3 region has 17 residues. V lost 6 bases, J lost 1 base, and 21 bases lay in between.

The chain recombines TRBV28 with TRBJ2-7; maybe TRBD1 (6 bases). Trimming pared 10 bases from V and 3 bases from J, leaving 19 bases between. The CDR3 sequence is 14 residues long. The germline CDR1 and CDR2 sequences are MDHEN and SYDVKM. The CDR3 loop reads CATSDVQGRYEQYF. The CDR3 DNA reads TGTGCCACTTCCGACGTACAGGGCCGCTACGAGCAGTACTTC.

The gene calls are TRBV10-3 and TRBJ1-2; TRBD1 might be the D (5 bases). Trimming pared 0 bases from V and 6 bases from J, leaving 11 bases between. The CDR3 runs 14 residues. Germline V gene data show CDR1 as ENHRY and CDR2 as SYGVKD. CDR3 sequence: CAISESGLADGYTF. The CDR3 nucleotides are TGTGCCATCAGTGAGTCGGGGCTGGCGGATGGCTACACCTTC.

The chain recombines TRBV6-5 with TRBJ2-1; tentative D call: TRBD1 (6 bases). The germline V gene has CDR1 MNHEY and CDR2 SVGAGI. The CDR3 contains 14 residues. The V end was cut by 5 bases, the J end by 2 bases, with 10 bases between. CDR3 DNA sequence: TGTGCCAGCAGTCGGACAGCTACCTACAATGAGCAGTTCTTC. This codes for CASSRTATYNEQFF.

This clone is a singleton in its sample. The rearrangement uses TRBV19 and TRBJ2-7; 10 bases are a match to TRBD2. This CDR3 comprises 16 residues. After removal of 4 bases from V and 2 bases from J, the junction contained 8 bases not matched to a gene. Germline CDR1 and CDR2: LNHDA and SQIVND (reference sequence). The CDR3 reads CASSTRLGTSAYEQYF. CDR3 DNA: TGTGCCAGTAGTACCCGACTCGGGACTAGCGCCTACGAGCAGTACTTC.

The count of this clone is one. The chain is built from TRBV27 and TRBJ1-5, with D possibly matching TRBD1 (6 bases). Germline CDR1 reads MNHEY; CDR2 reads SMNVEV (reference sequence). This CDR3 comprises 14 residues. With 5 bases removed from V and 2 bases from J, the gap between germline ends came to 10 bases. The CDR3 DNA reads TGTGCCAGCAGTCGTACAGGGCGCAATCAGCCCCAGCATTTT. Residues: CASSRTGRNQPQHF.

V and J are TRBV6-1 and TRBJ1-3, with TRBD1 matching over 7 bases. Germline-derived CDR1 and CDR2 are MNHNS and SASEGT. The J segment lost 3 bases and the V segment lost 3 bases, leaving 2 bases of the junction unmatched. The CDR3 runs 14 residues. The CDR3 bases are TGTGCCAGCAGTGAGCAGGGGGATGGAAACACCATATATTTT. Residues: CASSEQGDGNTIYF.

The rearrangement joins TRBV28 to TRBJ2-7; 13 bases agree with TRBD2. The CDR3 extends over 17 amino acids. Trimming took 5 bases from V and 5 from J; bases not matched to a gene: 12. Germline assignment: CDR1 MDHEN and CDR2 SYDVKM. The CDR3 region has the DNA TGTGCCAGCAGTGCCTTATCGACTAGCGGGAGGACGAACGAGCAGTACTTC. This sequence encodes CASSALSTSGRTNEQYF.

This rearrangement joins TRBV2 to TRBJ1-2; 8 bases match TRBD1. CDR1 and CDR2 (germline): SNHLY, FYNNEI. V dropped 7 bases and J dropped 6; count of bases not matched to a gene: 13. The CDR3 runs 15 residues. CDR3 in amino acids: CASNYLDRARDGYTF. CDR3 DNA: TGTGCCAGCAATTACTTGGACAGGGCGAGGGATGGCTACACCTTC. The whole variable domain, remainder taken from reference TRBV2 and TRBJ1-2, is EPEVTQTPSHQVTQMGQEVILRCVPISNHLYFYWYRQILGQKVEFLVSFYNNEISEKSEIFDDQFSVERPDGSNFTLKIRSTKLEDSAMYFCASNYLDRARDGYTFGSGTRLTVV.